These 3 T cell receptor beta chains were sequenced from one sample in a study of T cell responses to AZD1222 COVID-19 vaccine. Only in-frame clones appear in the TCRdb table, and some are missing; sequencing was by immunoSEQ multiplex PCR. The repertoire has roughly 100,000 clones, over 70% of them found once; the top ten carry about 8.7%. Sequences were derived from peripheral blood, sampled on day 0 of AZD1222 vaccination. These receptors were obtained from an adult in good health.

CDR3 DNA: TGTGCCAGCAGCTCGGAGGCTTTCTTCTCCTACGAGCAGTACTTC. Protein: CASSSEAFFSYEQYF. The chain carries TRBV5-5 and TRBJ2-7; TRBD2 is a possible D gene (5 bases). Per the germline V gene, CDR1 is SGHKS and CDR2 is YYEKEE (reference sequence). This CDR3 comprises 15 residues. Trimming shortened V by 3 bases and J by 0 bases, and 13 bases separated the two germline ends.

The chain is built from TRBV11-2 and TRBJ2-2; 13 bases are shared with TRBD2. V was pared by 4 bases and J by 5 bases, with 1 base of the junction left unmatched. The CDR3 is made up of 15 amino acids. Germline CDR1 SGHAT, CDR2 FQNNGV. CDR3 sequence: CASSWTSGGTGELFF. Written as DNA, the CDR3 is TGTGCCAGCAGCTGGACTAGCGGGGGTACCGGGGAGCTGTTTTTT.

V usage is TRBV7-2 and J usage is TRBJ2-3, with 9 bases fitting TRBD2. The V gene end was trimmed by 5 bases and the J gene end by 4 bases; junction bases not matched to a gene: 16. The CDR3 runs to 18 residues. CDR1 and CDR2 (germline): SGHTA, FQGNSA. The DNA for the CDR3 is TGTGCCAGCAGCCCCCAGAGCGGTAGCGGGAGTGGGGCAGATACGCAGTATTTT. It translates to CASSPQSGSGSGADTQYF.